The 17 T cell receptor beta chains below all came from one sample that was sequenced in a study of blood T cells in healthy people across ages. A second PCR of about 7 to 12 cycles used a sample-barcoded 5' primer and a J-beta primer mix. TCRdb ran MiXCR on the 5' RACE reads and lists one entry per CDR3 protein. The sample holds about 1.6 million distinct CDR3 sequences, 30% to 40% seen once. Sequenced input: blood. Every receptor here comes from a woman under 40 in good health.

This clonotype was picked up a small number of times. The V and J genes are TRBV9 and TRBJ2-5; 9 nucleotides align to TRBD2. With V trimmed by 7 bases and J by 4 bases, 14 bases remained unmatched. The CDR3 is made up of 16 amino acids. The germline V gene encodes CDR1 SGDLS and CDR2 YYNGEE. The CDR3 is CASGEGSGGLGETQYF. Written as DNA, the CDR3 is TGTGCCAGCGGTGAGGGTAGCGGGGGCCTAGGAGAGACCCAGTACTTC. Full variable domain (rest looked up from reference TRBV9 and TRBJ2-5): DSGVTQTPKHLITATGQRVTLRCSPRSGDLSVYWYQQSLDQGLQFLIQYYNGEERAKGNILERFSAQQFPDLHSELNLSSLELGDSALYFCASGEGSGGLGETQYFGPGTRLLVL.

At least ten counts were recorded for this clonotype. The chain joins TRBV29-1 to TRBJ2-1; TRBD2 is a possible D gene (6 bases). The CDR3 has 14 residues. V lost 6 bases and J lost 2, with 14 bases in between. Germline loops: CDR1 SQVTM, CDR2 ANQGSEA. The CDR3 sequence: CSVQSGGAYNEQFF. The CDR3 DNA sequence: TGCAGCGTACAAAGCGGCGGGGCCTACAATGAGCAGTTCTTC.

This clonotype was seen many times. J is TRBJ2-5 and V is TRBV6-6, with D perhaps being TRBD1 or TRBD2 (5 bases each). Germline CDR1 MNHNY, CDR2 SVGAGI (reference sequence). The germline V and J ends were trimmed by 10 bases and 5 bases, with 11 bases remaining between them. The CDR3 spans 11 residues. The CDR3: CATRGGETQYF. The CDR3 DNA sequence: TGTGCCACCCGGGGCGGGGAGACCCAGTACTTC.

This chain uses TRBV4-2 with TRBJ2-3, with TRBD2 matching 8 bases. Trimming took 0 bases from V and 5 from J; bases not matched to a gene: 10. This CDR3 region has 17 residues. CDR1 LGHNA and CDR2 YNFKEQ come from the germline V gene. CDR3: CASSQDGPGGPGDTQYF. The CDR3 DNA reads TGTGCCAGCAGCCAAGATGGACCGGGGGGGCCGGGAGATACGCAGTATTTT.

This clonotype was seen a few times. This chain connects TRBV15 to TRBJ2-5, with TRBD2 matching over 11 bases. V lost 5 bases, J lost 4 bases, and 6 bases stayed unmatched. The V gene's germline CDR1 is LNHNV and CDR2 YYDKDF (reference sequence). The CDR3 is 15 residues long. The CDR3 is CATSGSGLAGETQYF. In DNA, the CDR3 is TGTGCCACCAGCGGGTCAGGACTAGCGGGAGAGACCCAGTACTTC. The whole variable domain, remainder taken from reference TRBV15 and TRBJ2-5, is DAMVIQNPRYQVTQFGKPVTLSCSQTLNHNVMYWYQQKSSQAPKLLFHYYDKDFNNEADTPDNFQSRRPNTSFCFLDIRSPGLGDTAMYLCATSGSGLAGETQYFGPGTRLLVL.

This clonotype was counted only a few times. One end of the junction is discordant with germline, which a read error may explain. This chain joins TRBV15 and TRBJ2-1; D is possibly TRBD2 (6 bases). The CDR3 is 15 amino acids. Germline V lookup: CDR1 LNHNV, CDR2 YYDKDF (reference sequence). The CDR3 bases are TGTGCCACCGGCAGAAAAGACGGGAGTAGGAATGAGCAGTTCTTC. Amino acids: CATGRKDGSRNEQFF. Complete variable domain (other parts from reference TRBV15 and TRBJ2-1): DAMVIQNPRYQVTQFGKPVTLSCSQTLNHNVMYWYQQKSSQAPKLLFHYYDKDFNNEADTPDNFQSRRPNTSFCFLDIRSPGLGDTAMYLCATGRKDGSRNEQFFGPGTRLTVL.

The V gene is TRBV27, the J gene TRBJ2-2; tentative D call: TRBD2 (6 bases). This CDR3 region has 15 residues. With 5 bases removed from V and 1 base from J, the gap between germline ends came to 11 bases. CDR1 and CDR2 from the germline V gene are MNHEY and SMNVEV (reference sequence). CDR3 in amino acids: CASSVGSWNTGELFF. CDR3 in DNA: TGTGCCAGCAGTGTCGGGAGTTGGAACACCGGGGAGCTGTTTTTT.

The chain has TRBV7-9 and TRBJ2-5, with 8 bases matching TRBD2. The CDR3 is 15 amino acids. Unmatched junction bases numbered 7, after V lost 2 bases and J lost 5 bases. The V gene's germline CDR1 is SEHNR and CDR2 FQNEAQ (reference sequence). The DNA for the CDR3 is TGTGCCAGCAGCTTACCGGGGGGGCAGGTTGAGACCCAGTACTTC. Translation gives CASSLPGGQVETQYF.

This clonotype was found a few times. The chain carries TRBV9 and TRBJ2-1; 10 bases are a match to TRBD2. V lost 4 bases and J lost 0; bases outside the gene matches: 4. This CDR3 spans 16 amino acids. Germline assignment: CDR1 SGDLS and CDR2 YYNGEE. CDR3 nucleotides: TGTGCCAGCAGCATTAGCGGGGGGCTCTCCTACAATGAGCAGTTCTTC. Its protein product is CASSISGGLSYNEQFF.

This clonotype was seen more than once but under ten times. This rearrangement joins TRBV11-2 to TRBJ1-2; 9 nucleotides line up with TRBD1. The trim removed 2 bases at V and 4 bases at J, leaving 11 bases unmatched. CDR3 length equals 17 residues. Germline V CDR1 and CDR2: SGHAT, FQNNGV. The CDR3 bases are TGTGCCAGCAGCTTACCTTCGCGGGGACAGGGAGTCTATGGCTACACCTTC. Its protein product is CASSLPSRGQGVYGYTF.

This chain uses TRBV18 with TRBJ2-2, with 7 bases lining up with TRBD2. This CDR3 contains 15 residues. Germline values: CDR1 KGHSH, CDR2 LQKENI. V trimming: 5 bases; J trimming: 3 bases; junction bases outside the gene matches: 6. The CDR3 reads CASSASGPHTGELFF. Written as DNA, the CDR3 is TGTGCCAGCTCAGCTAGCGGTCCCCACACCGGGGAGCTGTTTTTT.

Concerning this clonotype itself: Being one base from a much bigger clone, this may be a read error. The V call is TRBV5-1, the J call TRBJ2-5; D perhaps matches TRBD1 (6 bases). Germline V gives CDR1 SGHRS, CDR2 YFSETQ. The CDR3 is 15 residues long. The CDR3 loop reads CANSLSSVGAETQYF. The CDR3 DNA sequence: TGCGCCAACAGCTTAAGTAGCGTGGGGGCGGAGACCCAGTACTTC.

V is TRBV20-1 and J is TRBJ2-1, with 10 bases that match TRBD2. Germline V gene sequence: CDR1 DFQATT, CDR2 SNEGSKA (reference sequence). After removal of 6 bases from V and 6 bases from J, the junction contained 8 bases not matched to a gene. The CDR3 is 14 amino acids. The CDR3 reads CSAPAGGKANEQFF. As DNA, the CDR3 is TGCAGTGCACCAGCGGGAGGGAAAGCCAATGAGCAGTTCTTC.

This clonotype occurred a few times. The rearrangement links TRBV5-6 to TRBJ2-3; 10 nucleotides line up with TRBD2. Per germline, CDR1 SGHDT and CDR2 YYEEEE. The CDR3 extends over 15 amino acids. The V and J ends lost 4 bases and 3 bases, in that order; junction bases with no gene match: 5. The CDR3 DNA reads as TGTGCCAGCAGCGCCGGGACTAGCGTTACAGATACGCAGTATTTT. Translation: CASSAGTSVTDTQYF.

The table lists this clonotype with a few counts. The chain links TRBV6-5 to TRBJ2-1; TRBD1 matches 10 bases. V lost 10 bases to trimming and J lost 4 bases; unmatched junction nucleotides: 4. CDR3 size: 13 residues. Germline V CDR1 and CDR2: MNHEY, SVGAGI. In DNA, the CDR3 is TGTGCCACAGCGGGACAGGGGTACAATGAGCAGTTCTTC. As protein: CATAGQGYNEQFF.

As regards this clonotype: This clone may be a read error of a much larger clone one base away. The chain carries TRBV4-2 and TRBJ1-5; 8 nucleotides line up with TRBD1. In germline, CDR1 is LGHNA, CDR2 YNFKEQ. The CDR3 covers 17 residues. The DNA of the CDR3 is TGTGCCAGCGGCCAAGATCTTCGACAGGGGCTAATTCAGCCCCAGCATTTT. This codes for CASGQDLRQGLIQPQHF.

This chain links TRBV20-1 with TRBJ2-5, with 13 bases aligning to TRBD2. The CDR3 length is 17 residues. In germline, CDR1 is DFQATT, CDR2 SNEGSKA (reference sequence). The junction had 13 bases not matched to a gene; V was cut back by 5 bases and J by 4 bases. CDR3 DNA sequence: TGCAGTGCTGACGGGACTAGCGGGGAGGGCTTGGGAGAGACCCAGTACTTC. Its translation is CSADGTSGEGLGETQYF.